Below, 10 T cell receptor beta chains from the same sample are listed, as sequenced in a study of blood T cell repertoires in COVID-19. Profiled with immunoSEQ multiplex PCR; TCRdb holds only in-frame clones, not every one. The sample consists of about 180,000 clones, roughly 90% of them appearing once. The sample taken for sequencing was PBMCs or T cells enriched from blood (not recorded which). The receptors here all came from a human donor with acute COVID-19. The donor label of this sample is uncertain.

V and J are TRBV19 and TRBJ1-1, with D unresolved. The CDR3 has 12 amino acids. Germline values: CDR1 LNHDA, CDR2 SQIVND (reference sequence). V gave up 5 bases and J gave up 7 bases, with 11 bases separating them. The CDR3 sequence: CASSVLGSEAFF. The CDR3 region has the DNA TGTGCCAGTAGTGTGTTGGGCAGTGAAGCTTTCTTT.

This clone was recorded once. V gene TRBV12-5 combines with J gene TRBJ1-6, with a weak D call TRBD1 (6 bases). Germline V lookup: CDR1 LGHNT, CDR2 FRNRAP. The CDR3 is 17 amino acids. V lost 1 base, J lost 8 bases, and 18 bases lay in between. The CDR3 sequence: CASGLASAGVQDSPLHF. DNA of the CDR3: TGTGCTAGTGGTTTGGCGTCTGCAGGGGTTCAGGATTCACCCCTCCACTTT.

This clone was recorded once. V and J are TRBV12-3 or TRBV12-4 and TRBJ2-5; weak D call: TRBD1 (6 bases). This CDR3 has 11 residues. V lost 6 bases to trimming and J lost 5 bases, with 7 bases between them. CDR3 amino acids: CASSQGETQYF. CDR3 sequence (DNA): TGTGCCAGCAGCCAGGGGGAGACCCAGTACTTC.

The V call is TRBV6-5, the J call TRBJ2-3; 10 bases are a match to TRBD1. The CDR3 extends over 15 amino acids. V lost 4 bases, J lost 4 bases, and 5 bases stayed unmatched. CDR1 is MNHEY and CDR2 is SVGAGI in the germline V gene. The CDR3 coding sequence is TGTGCCAGCAGTTCGGGGGGACAGGGGTCAGATACGCAGTATTTT. Protein: CASSSGGQGSDTQYF.

The chain joins TRBV4-1 to TRBJ1-3; the D is unclear. Germline values: CDR1 MGHRA, CDR2 YSYEKL. The CDR3 contains 16 residues. V lost 1 base and J lost 2, with 12 bases in between. The CDR3 loop reads CASSQGPGSTGNTIYF. CDR3 in DNA: TGCGCCAGCAGCCAAGGACCCGGGAGCACTGGAAACACCATATATTTT.

The chain couples TRBV24-1 to TRBJ2-1, with no clear D. The germline CDR1 and CDR2 sequences are KGHDR and SFDVKD. V was pared by 9 bases and J by 2 bases, with 7 bases between. The CDR3 has 12 residues. The CDR3 reads CATLGPYNEQFF. DNA for the CDR3: TGTGCCACCCTAGGTCCCTACAATGAGCAGTTCTTC.

The V call is TRBV20-1, the J call TRBJ2-1; 7 bases match TRBD1. With 5 bases clipped from V and 7 bases from J, the junction kept 2 bases outside the gene matches. The CDR3 is 11 amino acids. Germline CDR1 DFQATT, CDR2 SNEGSKA (reference sequence). In nucleotides, the CDR3 is TGCAGTGCTGGGACAGCAAATGAGCAGTTCTTC. Its protein product is CSAGTANEQFF.

The chain uses TRBV6-1 and TRBJ2-7; the D is unclear. Germline V gives CDR1 MNHNS, CDR2 SASEGT. V was cut by 1 base and J by 7 bases, with 14 bases left in between. CDR3 length: 14 amino acids. The CDR3: CASSEVRDSEEQYF. Written as DNA, the CDR3 is TGTGCCAGCAGTGAAGTCAGAGATTCGGAGGAGCAGTACTTC.

The chain joins TRBV24-1 to TRBJ2-1, with D possibly matching TRBD1 (5 bases). The germline V and J ends were trimmed by 6 bases and 4 bases, with 18 bases remaining between them. Germline CDR1 and CDR2: KGHDR and SFDVKD. The CDR3 is 16 amino acids. The CDR3 reads CATSSQGAQNYNEQFF. In DNA, the CDR3 is TGTGCCACCAGTAGTCAAGGGGCCCAAAATTACAATGAGCAGTTCTTC.

This clone was seen only once. The rearrangement links TRBV18 to TRBJ1-1; D perhaps matches TRBD1 (6 bases). The V end lost 0 bases, the J end lost 7 bases, and 15 bases lay between the germline ends. This CDR3 is 15 amino acids long. The germline gives CDR1 KGHSH, CDR2 LQKENI. The CDR3 DNA sequence: TGTGCCAGCTCACCACCCGTGACACAGGGTATTGAAGCTTTCTTT. Amino acids: CASSPPVTQGIEAFF. The variable domain in full, with the rest retrieved from reference TRBV18 and TRBJ1-1, is NAGVMQNPRHLVRRRGQEARLRCSPMKGHSHVYWYRQLPEEGLKFMVYLQKENIIDESGMPKERFSAEFPKEGPSILRIQQVVRGDSAAYFCASSPPVTQGIEAFFGQGTRLTVV.